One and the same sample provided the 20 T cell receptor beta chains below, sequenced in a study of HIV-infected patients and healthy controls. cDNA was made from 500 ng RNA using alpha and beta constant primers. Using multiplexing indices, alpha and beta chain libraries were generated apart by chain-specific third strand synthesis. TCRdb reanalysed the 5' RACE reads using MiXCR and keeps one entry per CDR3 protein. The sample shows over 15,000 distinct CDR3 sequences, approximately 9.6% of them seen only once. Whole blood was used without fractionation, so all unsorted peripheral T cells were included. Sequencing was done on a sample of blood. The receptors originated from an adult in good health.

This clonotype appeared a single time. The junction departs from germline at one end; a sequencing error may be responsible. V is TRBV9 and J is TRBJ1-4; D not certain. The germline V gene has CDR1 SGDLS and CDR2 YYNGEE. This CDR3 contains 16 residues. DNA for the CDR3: TGTGTCAGCAGCGTAGTCGGGGAGGCAACTAATGAAAAACTGTTTTTT. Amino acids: CVSSVVGEATNEKLFF.

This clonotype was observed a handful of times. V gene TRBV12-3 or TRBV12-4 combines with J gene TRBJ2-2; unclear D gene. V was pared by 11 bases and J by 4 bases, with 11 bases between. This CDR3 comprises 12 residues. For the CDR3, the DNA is TGTGCCGTTCCCCTTCGCACCGGGGAGCTGTTTTTT. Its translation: CAVPLRTGELFF.

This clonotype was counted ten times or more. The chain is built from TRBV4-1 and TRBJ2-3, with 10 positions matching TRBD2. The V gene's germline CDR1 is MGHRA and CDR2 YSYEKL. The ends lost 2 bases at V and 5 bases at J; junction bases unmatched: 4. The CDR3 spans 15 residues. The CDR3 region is CASSQLAGAGDTQYF. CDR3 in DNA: TGCGCCAGCAGCCAACTAGCGGGGGCGGGAGATACGCAGTATTTT.

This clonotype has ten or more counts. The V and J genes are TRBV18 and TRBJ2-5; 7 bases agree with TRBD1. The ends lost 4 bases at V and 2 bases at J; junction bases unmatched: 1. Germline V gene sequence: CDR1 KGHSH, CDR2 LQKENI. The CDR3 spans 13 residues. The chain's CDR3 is CASSLGQQETQYF. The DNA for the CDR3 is TGTGCCAGCTCACTGGGACAGCAAGAGACCCAGTACTTC.

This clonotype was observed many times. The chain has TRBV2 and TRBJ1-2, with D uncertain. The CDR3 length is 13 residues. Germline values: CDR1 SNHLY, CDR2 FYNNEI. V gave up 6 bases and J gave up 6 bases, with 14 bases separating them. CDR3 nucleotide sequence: TGTGCCAGCAGGTCCAGGCCTTTAGATGGCTACACCTTC. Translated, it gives CASRSRPLDGYTF.

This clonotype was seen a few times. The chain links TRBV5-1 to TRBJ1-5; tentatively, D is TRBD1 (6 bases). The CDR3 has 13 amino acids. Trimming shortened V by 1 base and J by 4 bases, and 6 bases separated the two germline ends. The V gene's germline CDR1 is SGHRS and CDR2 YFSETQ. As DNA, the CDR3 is TGCGCCAGCAGCTTGACAGGGAATCAGCCCCAGCATTTT. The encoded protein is CASSLTGNQPQHF.

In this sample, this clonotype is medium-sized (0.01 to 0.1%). DNA for the CDR3: TGTGCCAGCAGTTTAGCGACGGCCCCAATCTCTGGGGCCAACGTCCTGACTTTC. Its protein is CASSLATAPISGANVLTF. The V gene is TRBV12-3 or TRBV12-4, the J gene TRBJ2-6; D gene uncertain. V was trimmed by 0 bases and J by 0 bases, leaving 12 bases between them. This CDR3 has 18 residues.

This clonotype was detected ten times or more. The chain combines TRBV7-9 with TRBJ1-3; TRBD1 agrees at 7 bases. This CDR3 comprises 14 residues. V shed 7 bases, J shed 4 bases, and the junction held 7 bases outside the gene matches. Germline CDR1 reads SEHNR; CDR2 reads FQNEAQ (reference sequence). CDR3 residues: CASIRGGDGNTIYF. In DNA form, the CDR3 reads TGTGCCAGCATCAGGGGGGGGGACGGAAACACCATATATTTT.

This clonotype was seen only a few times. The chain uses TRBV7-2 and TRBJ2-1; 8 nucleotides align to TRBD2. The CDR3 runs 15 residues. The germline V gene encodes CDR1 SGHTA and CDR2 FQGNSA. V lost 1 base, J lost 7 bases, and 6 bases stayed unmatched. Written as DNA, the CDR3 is TGTGCCAGCAGCTTAGGCGGGACTAGTTTGAATGAGCAGTTCTTC. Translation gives CASSLGGTSLNEQFF.

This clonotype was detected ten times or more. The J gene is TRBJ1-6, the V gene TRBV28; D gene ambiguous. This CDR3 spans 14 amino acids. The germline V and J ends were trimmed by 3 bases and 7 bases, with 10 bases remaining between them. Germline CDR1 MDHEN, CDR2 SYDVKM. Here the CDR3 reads CASSFPHINSPLHF. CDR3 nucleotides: TGTGCCAGCAGTTTCCCTCATATAAATTCACCCCTCCACTTT.

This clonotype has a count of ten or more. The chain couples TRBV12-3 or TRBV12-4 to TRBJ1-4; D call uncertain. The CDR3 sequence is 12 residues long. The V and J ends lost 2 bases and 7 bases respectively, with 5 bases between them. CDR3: CASSLWGEKLFF. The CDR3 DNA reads TGTGCCAGCAGTTTATGGGGTGAAAAACTGTTTTTT.

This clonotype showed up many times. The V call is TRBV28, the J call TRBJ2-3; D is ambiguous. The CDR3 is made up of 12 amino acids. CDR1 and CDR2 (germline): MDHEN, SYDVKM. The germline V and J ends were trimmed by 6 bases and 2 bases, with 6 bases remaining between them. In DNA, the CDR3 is TGTGCCAGCAGGCTGACCACAGATACGCAGTATTTT. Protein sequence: CASRLTTDTQYF.

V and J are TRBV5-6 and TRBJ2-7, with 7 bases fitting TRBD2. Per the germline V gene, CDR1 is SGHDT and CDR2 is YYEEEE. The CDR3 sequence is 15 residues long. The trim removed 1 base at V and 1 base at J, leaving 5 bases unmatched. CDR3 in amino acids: CASSLYGGESYEQYF. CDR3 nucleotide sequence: TGTGCCAGCAGCTTGTATGGGGGGGAGTCCTACGAGCAGTACTTC.

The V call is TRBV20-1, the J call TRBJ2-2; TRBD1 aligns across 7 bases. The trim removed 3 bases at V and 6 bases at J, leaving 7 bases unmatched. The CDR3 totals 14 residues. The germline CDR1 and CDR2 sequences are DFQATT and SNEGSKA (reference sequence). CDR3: CSASLTGRAGELFF. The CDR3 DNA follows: TGCAGTGCTAGTTTGACAGGGCGGGCCGGGGAGCTGTTTTTT.

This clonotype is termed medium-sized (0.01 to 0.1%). CDR3 bases: TGCAGCGTTGCGTGGCGGGAGACAGATACGCAGTATTTT. This sequence encodes CSVAWRETDTQYF. This chain joins TRBV29-1 and TRBJ2-3; TRBD2 agrees at 7 bases. The CDR3 is 13 residues long. V lost 4 bases to trimming and J lost 3 bases; unmatched junction nucleotides: 4. Germline lookup yields CDR1 SQVTM and CDR2 ANQGSEA.

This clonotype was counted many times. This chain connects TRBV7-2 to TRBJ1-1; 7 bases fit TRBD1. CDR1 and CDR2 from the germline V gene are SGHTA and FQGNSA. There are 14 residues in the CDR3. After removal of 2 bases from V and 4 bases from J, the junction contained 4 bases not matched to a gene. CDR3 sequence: CASSLLDRVTEAFF. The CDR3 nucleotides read TGTGCCAGCAGCTTATTAGACAGGGTCACTGAAGCTTTCTTT.

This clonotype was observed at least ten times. The chain's CDR3 is CATSRGVEGTEAFF. CDR3 bases: TGTGCCACCAGCAGAGGGGTCGAAGGCACTGAAGCTTTCTTT. This chain joins TRBV15 and TRBJ1-1; D remains unclear. Trimming took off 1 base at V and 4 bases at J, with 10 bases between the two ends. The CDR3 spans 14 residues. Germline lookup yields CDR1 LNHNV and CDR2 YYDKDF (reference sequence).

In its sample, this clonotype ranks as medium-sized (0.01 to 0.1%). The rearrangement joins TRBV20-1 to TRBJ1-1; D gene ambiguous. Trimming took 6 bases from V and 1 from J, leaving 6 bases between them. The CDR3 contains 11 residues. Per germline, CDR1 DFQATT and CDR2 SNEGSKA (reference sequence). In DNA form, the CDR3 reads TGCAGTGCCGGGGAGAACACTGAAGCTTTCTTT. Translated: CSAGENTEAFF.

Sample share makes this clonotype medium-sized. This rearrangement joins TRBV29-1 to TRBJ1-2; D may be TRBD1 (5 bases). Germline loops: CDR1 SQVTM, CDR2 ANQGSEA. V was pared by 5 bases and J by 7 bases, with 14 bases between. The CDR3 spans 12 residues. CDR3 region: CSVWGSSSGYTF. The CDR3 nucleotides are TGCAGCGTTTGGGGGTCTTCTTCTGGCTACACCTTC.

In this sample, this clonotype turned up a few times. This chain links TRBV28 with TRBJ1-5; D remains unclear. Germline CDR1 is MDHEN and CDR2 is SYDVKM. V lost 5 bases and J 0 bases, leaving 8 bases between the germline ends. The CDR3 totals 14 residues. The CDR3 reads CASSRTVSNQPQHF. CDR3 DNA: TGTGCCAGCAGTCGGACGGTTAGCAATCAGCCCCAGCATTTT. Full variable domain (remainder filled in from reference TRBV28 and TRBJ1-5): DVKVTQSSRYLVKRTGEKVFLECVQDMDHENMFWYRQDPGLGLRLIYFSYDVKMKEKGDIPEGYSVSREKKERFSLILESASTNQTSMYLCASSRTVSNQPQHFGDGTRLSIL.